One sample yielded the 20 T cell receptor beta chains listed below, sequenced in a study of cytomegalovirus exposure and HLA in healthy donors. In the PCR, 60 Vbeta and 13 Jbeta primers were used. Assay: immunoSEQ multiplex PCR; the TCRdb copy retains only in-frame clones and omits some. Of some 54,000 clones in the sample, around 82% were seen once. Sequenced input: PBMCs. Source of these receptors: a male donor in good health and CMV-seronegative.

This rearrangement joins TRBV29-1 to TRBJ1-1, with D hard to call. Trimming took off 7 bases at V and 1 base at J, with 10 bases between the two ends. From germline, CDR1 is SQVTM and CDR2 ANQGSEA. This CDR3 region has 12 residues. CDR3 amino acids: CSATRENTEAFF. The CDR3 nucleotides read TGCAGCGCCACGAGAGAGAACACTGAAGCTTTCTTT.

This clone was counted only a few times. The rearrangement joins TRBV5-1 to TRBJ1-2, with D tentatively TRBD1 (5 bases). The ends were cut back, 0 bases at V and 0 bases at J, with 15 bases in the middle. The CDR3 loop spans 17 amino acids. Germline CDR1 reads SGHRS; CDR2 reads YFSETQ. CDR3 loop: CASSLAGVRTTNYGYTF. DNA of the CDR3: TGCGCCAGCAGCTTGGCGGGGGTTCGTACAACTAACTATGGCTACACCTTC.

Here the CDR3 DNA reads TGTGCCAGCAGAGTTTCCTCGGGGAGGAGAGTGTATTTT. It translates to CASRVSSGRRVYF. V and J are TRBV11-2 and TRBJ2-3; the D gene is possibly TRBD2 (6 bases). The CDR3 spans 13 residues. Looked up from germline, CDR1 is SGHAT and CDR2 is FQNNGV. Trimming left V 6 bases short and J 14 bases short, with 21 bases between. The entire variable domain, with the rest obtained from reference TRBV11-2 and TRBJ2-3, is as follows: EAGVAQSPRYKIIEKRQSVAFWCNPISGHATLYWYQQILGQGPKLLIQFQNNGVVDDSQLPKDRFSAERLKGVDSTLKIQPAKLEDSAVYLCASRVSSGRRVYFGPGTRLTVL.

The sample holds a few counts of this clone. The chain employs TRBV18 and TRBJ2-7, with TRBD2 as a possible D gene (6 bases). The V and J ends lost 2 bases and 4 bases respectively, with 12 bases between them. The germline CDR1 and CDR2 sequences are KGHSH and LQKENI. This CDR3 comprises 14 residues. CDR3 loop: CASSPVTGEYEQYF. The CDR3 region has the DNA TGTGCCAGCTCACCAGTGACGGGGGAGTACGAGCAGTACTTC. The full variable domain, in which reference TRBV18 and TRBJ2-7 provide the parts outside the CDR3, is NAGVMQNPRHLVRRRGQEARLRCSPMKGHSHVYWYRQLPEEGLKFMVYLQKENIIDESGMPKERFSAEFPKEGPSILRIQQVVRGDSAAYFCASSPVTGEYEQYFGPGTRLTVT.

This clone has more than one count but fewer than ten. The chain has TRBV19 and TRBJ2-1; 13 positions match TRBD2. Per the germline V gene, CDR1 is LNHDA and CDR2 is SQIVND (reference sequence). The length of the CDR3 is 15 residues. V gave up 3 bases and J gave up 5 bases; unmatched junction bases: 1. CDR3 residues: CASSIGTSGDNEQFF. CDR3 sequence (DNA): TGTGCCAGTAGTATCGGGACTAGCGGGGACAATGAGCAGTTCTTC.

In nucleotides, the CDR3 is TGTGCCAGCTCACGGACTAGAGACAGGGGAGCCAACACTGAAGCTTTCTTT. The encoded protein is CASSRTRDRGANTEAFF. The chain combines TRBV18 with TRBJ1-1; TRBD1 matches 8 bases. Germline CDR1 and CDR2: KGHSH and LQKENI. The V and J ends lost 4 bases and 2 bases, in that order; junction bases with no gene match: 12. The CDR3 runs 17 residues.

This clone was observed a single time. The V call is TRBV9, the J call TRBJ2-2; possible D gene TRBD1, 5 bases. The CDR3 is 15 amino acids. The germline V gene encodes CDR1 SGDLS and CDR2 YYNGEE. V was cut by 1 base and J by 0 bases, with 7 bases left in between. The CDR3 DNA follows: TGTGCCAGCAGCGTATTACAGGCGAACACCGGGGAGCTGTTTTTT. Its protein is CASSVLQANTGELFF.

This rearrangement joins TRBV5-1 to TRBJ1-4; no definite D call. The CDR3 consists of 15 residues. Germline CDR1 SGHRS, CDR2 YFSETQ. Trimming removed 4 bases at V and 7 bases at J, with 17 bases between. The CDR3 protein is CASSVAVGGSEKLFF. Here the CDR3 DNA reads TGCGCCAGCAGCGTAGCGGTAGGCGGGAGTGAAAAACTGTTTTTT.

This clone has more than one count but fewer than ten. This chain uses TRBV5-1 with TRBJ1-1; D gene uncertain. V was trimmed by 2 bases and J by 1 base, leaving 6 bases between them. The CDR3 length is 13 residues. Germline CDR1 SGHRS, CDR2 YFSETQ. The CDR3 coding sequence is TGCGCCAGCAGCTTAACAGCGAACACTGAAGCTTTCTTT. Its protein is CASSLTANTEAFF.

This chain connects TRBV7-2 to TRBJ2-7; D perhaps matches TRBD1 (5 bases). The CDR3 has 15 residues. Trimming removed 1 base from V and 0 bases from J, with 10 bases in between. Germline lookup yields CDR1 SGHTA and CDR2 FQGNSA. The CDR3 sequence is CASSLGQGSSYEQYF. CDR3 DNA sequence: TGTGCCAGCAGCTTAGGCCAGGGCAGCTCCTACGAGCAGTACTTC.

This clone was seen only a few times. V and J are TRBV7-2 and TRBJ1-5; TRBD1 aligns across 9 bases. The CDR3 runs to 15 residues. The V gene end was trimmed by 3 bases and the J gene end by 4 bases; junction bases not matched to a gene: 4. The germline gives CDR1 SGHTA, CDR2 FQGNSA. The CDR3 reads CASSFGQGRNQPQHF. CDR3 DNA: TGTGCCAGCAGCTTCGGACAGGGGAGAAATCAGCCCCAGCATTTT. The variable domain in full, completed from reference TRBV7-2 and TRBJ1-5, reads GAGVSQSPSNKVTEKGKDVELRCDPISGHTALYWYRQSLGQGLEFLIYFQGNSAPDKSGLPSDRFSAERTGGSVSTLTIQRTQQEDSAVYLCASSFGQGRNQPQHFGDGTRLSIL.

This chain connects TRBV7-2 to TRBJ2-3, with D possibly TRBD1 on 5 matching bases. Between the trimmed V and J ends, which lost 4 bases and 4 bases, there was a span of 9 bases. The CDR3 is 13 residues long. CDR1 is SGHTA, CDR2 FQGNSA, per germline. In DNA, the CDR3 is TGTGCCAGCAGCTCTCAGGGTCCAGATACGCAGTATTTT. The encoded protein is CASSSQGPDTQYF. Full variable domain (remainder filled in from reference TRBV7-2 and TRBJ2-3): GAGVSQSPSNKVTEKGKDVELRCDPISGHTALYWYRQSLGQGLEFLIYFQGNSAPDKSGLPSDRFSAERTGGSVSTLTIQRTQQEDSAVYLCASSSQGPDTQYFGPGTRLTVL.

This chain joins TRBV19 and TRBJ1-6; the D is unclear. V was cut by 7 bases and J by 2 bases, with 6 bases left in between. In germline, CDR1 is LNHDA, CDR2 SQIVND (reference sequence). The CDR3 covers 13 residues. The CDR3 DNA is TGTGCCAGTAATCGGGCCTATAATTCACCCCTCCACTTT. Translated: CASNRAYNSPLHF. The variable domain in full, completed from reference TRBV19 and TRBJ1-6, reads DGGITQSPKYLFRKEGQNVTLSCEQNLNHDAMYWYRQDPGQGLRLIYYSQIVNDFQKGDIAEGYSVSREKKESFPLTVTSAQKNPTAFYLCASNRAYNSPLHFGNGTRLTVT.

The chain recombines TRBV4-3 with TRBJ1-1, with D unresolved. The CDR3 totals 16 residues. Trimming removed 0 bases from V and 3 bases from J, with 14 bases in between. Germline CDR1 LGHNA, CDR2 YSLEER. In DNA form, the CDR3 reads TGCGCCAGCAGCCAAGACGGTGGTTCTGTGGACACTGAAGCTTTCTTT. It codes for CASSQDGGSVDTEAFF.

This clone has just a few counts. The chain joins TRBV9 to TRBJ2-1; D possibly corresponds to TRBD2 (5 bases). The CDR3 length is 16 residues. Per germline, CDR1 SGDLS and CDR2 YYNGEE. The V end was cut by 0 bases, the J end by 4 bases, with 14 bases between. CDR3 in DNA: TGTGCCAGCAGCGTAGGGCGAGAGGGTCGGTACAATGAGCAGTTCTTC. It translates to CASSVGREGRYNEQFF.

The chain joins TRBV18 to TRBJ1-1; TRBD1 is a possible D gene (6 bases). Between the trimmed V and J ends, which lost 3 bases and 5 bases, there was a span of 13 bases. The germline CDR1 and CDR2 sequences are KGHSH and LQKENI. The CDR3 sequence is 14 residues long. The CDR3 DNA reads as TGTGCCAGCTCACCTCAACGCAGGGGTACTGAAGCTTTCTTT. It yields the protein CASSPQRRGTEAFF.

The CDR3 nucleotides are TGTGCCACCAGCAGAGGATACAGGGAATCAATACACTACGAGCAGTACTTC. As protein: CATSRGYRESIHYEQYF. V and J are TRBV15 and TRBJ2-7; D is possibly TRBD1 (6 bases). The CDR3 is 17 amino acids. V lost 1 base, J lost 3 bases, and 19 bases lay in between. Germline V CDR1 and CDR2: LNHNV, YYDKDF (reference sequence).

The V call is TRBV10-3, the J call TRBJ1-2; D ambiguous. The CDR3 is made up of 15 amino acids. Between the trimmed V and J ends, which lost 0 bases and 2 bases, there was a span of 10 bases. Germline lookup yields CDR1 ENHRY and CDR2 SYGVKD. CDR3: CAISESLGNNYGYTF. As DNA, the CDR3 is TGTGCCATCAGTGAGTCTCTGGGCAACAACTATGGCTACACCTTC.

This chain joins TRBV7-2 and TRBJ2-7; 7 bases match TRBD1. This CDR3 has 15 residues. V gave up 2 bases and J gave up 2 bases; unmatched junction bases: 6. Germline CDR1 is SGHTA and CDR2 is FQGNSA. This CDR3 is CASSLWAGGPYEQYF. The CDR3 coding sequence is TGTGCCAGCAGCTTATGGGCAGGGGGTCCCTACGAGCAGTACTTC. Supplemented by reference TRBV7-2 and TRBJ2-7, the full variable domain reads GAGVSQSPSNKVTEKGKDVELRCDPISGHTALYWYRQSLGQGLEFLIYFQGNSAPDKSGLPSDRFSAERTGGSVSTLTIQRTQQEDSAVYLCASSLWAGGPYEQYFGPGTRLTVT.

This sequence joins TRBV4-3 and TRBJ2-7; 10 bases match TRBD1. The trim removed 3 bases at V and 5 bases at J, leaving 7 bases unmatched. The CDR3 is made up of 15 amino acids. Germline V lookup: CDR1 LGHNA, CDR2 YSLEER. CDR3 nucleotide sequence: TGCGCCAGCAGCCAGGGAACCGGGACAGGGGACGAGCAGTACTTC. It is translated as CASSQGTGTGDEQYF.